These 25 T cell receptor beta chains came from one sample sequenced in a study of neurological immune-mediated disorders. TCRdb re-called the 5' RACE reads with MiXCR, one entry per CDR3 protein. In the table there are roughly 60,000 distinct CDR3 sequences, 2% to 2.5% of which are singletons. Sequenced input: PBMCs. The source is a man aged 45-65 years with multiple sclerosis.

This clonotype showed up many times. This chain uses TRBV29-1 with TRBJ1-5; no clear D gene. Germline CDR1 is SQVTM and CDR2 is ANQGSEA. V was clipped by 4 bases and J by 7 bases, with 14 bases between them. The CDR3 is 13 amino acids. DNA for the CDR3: TGCAGCGTTGGGATAGTCTTTGGGCAGCCCCAGCATTTT. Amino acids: CSVGIVFGQPQHF.

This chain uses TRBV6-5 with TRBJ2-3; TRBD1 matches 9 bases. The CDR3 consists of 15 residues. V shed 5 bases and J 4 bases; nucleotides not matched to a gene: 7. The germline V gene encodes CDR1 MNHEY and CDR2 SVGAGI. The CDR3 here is CASSTGQGTPDTQYF. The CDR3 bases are TGTGCCAGCAGTACCGGACAGGGGACGCCAGATACGCAGTATTTT.

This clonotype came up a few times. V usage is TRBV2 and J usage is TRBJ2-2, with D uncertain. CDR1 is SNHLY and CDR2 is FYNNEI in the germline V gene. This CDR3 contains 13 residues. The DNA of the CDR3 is TGTGGGATCTCCCTCCATAATACCGGGGAGCTGTTTTTT. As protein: CGISLHNTGELFF.

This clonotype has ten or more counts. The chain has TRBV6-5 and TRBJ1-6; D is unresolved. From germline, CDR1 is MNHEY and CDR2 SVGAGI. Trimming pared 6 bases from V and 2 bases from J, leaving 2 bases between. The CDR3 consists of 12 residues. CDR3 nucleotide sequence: TGTGCCAGCAGCCCCTATAATTCACCCCTCCACTTT. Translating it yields CASSPYNSPLHF.

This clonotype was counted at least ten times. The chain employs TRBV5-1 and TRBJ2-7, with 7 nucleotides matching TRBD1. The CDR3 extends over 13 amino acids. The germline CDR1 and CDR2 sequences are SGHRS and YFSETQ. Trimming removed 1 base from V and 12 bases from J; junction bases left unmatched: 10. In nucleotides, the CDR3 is TGCGCCAGCAGCTTGTATGGGGACAGCCCGGGGTACTTC. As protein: CASSLYGDSPGYF.

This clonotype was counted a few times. The chain's CDR3 is CAIRGPGQTPSEQYF. The CDR3 DNA reads TGTGCCATCAGGGGACCGGGACAGACCCCTTCGGAGCAGTACTTC. The chain joins TRBV10-3 to TRBJ2-7, with TRBD1 identical over 7 bases. This CDR3 region has 15 residues. Germline V gene data show CDR1 as ENHRY and CDR2 as SYGVKD. V dropped 6 bases and J dropped 7; count of bases not matched to a gene: 15.

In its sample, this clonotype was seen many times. The CDR3 nucleotides read TGTGCCAGCAGACCCGCCGGACGGAGGAATTCACCCCTCCACTTT. This encodes CASRPAGRRNSPLHF. The V call is TRBV6-2 or TRBV6-3, the J call TRBJ1-6, with D hard to call. This CDR3 region has 15 residues. The germline CDR1 and CDR2 sequences are MNHEY and SVGEGT. V lost 6 bases, J lost 7 bases, and 16 bases lay in between.

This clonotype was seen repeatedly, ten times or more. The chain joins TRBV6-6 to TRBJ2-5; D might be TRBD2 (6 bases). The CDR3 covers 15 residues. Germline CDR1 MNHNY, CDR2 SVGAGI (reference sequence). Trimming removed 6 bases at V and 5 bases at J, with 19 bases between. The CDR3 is CASSLGHGGTETQYF. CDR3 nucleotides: TGTGCCAGCAGCCTCGGACACGGCGGGACTGAGACCCAGTACTTC.

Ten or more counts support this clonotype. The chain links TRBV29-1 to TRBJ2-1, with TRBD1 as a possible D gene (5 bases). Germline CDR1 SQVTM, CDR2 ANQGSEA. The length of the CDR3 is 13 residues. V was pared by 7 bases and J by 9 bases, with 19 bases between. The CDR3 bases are TGCAGCGCCGGCCGGCAGGGTCCAGGTGAGCAGTTCTTC. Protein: CSAGRQGPGEQFF.

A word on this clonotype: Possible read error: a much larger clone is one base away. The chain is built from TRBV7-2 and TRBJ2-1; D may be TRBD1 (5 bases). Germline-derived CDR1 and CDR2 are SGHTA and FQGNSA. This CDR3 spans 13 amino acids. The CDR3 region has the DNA TGTGCCAACAGCGTGACAGATTACAATGAGCAGTTCTTC. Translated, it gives CANSVTDYNEQFF. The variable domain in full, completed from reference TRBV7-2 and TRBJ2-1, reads GAGVSQSPSNKVTEKGKDVELRCDPISGHTALYWYRQSLGQGLEFLIYFQGNSAPDKSGLPSDRFSAERTGGSVSTLTIQRTQQEDSAVYLCANSVTDYNEQFFGPGTRLTVL.

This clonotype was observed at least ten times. The CDR3 sequence is CASSPLPGHSDKNIQYF. DNA for the CDR3: TGTGCCAGCAGTCCACTTCCGGGACACTCCGACAAAAACATTCAGTACTTC. The chain combines TRBV7-9 with TRBJ2-4, with TRBD1 as a possible D gene (6 bases). Trimming took off 6 bases at V and 3 bases at J, with 21 bases between the two ends. The CDR3 is 17 amino acids. Germline CDR1 SEHNR, CDR2 FQNEAQ (reference sequence).

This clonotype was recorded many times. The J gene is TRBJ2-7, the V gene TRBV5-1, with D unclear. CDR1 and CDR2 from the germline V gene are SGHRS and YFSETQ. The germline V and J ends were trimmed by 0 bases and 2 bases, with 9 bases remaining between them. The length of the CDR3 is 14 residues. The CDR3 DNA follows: TGCGCCAGCAGCTTGGACGGCCAGACCTACGAGCAGTACTTC. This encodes CASSLDGQTYEQYF.

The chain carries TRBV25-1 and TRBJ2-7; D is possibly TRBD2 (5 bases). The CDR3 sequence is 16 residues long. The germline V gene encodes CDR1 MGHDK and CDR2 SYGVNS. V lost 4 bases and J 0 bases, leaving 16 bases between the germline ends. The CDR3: CASSAVLGEGSYEQYF. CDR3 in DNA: TGTGCCAGCAGTGCCGTCCTTGGCGAGGGCTCCTACGAGCAGTACTTC.

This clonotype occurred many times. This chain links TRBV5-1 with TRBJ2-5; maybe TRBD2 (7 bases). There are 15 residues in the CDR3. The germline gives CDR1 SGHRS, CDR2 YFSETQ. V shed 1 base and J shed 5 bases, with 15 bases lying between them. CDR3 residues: CASSLLGGPGETQYF. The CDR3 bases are TGCGCCAGCAGCTTGTTGGGGGGGCCAGGGGAGACCCAGTACTTC.

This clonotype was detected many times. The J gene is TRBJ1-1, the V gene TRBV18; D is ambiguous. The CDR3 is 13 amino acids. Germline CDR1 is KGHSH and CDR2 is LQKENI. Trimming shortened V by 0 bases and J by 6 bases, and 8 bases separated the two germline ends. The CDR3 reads CASSPPADPEAFF. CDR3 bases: TGTGCCAGCTCACCACCGGCAGACCCTGAAGCTTTCTTT.

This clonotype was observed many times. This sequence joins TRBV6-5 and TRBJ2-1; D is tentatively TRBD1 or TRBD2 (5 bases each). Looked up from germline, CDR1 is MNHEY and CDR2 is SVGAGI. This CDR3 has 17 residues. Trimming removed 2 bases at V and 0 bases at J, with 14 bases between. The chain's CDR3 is CASSYGTGRDSYNEQFF. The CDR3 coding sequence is TGTGCCAGCAGTTACGGGACGGGCCGGGACTCCTACAATGAGCAGTTCTTC.

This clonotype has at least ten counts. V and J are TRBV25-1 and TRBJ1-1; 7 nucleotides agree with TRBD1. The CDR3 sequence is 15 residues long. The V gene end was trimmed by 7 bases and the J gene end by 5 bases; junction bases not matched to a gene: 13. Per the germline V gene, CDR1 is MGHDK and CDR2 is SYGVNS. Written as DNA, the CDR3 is TGTGCCAGCACAAAACTAACAGGGGTCGGGACTGAAGCTTTCTTT. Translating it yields CASTKLTGVGTEAFF.

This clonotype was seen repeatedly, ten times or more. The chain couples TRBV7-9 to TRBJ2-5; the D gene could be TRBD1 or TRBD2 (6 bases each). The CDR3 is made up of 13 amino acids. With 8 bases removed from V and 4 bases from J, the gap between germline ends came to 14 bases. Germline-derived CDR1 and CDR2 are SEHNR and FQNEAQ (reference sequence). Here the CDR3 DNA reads TGTGCCAGCCCTAGGGGGGAAGGAGAGACCCAGTACTTC. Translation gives CASPRGEGETQYF.

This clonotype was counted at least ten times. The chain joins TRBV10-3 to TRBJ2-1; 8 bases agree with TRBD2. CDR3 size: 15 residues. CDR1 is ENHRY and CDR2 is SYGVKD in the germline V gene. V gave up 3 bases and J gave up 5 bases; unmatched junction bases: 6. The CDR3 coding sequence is TGTGCCATCAGTGAAGGGACTAGGGCCGACAATGAGCAGTTCTTC. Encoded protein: CAISEGTRADNEQFF.

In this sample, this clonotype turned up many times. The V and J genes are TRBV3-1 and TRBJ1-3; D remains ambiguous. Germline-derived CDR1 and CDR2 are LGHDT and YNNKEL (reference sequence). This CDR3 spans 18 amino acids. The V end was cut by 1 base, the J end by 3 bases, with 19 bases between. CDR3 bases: TGTGCCAGCAGCCAAGGATCTGTCTTAGGGCCAGGTGGAAACACCATATATTTT. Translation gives CASSQGSVLGPGGNTIYF.

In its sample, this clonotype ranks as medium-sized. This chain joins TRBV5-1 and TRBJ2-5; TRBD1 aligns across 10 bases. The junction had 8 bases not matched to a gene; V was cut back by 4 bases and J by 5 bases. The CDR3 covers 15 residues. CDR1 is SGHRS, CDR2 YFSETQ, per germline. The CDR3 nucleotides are TGCGCCAGCAGCCCCGGGACAGGGGTAGGGGAGACCCAGTACTTC. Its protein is CASSPGTGVGETQYF.

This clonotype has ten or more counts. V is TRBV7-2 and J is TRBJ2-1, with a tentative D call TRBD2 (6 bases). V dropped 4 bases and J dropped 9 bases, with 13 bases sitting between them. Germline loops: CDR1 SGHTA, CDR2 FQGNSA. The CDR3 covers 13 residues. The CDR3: CASSWDSPVEQFF. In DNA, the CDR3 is TGTGCCAGCAGCTGGGACTCCCCGGTTGAGCAGTTCTTC.

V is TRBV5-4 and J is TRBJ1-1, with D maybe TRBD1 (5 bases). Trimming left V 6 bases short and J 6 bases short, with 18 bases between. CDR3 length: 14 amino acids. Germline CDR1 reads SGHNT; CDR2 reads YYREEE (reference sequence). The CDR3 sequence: CASTLDSLGAEAFF. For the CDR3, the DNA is TGTGCCAGCACCCTCGACAGCCTTGGGGCTGAAGCTTTCTTT. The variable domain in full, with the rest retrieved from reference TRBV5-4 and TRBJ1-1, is ETGVTQSPTHLIKTRGQQVTLRCSSQSGHNTVSWYQQALGQGPQFIFQYYREEENGRGNFPPRFSGLQFPNYSSELNVNALELDDSALYLCASTLDSLGAEAFFGQGTRLTVV.

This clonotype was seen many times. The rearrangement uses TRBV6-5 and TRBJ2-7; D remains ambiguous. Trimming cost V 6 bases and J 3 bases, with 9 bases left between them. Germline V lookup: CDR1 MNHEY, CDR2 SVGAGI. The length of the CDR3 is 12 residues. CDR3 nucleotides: TGTGCCAGCAGCTCGGTCAGCTACGAGCAGTACTTC. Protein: CASSSVSYEQYF.

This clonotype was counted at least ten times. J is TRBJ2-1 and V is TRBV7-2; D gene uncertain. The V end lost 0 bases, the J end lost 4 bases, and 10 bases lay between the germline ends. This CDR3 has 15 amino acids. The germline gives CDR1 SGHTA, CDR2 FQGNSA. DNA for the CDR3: TGTGCCAGCAGCTTAGCAGGGTTCGCGTACAATGAGCAGTTCTTC. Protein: CASSLAGFAYNEQFF.